This T cell receptor (beta chain) was sequenced in a study of blood T cell repertoires in COVID-19. The length of the CDR3 is 11 residues. Germline CDR1 reads MGHRA; CDR2 reads YSYEKL. V lost 8 bases to trimming and J lost 3 bases; unmatched junction nucleotides: 1. Data came from immunoSEQ multiplex PCR; TCRdb stores just in-frame clones and leaves some out. The sample includes over 50,000 clones, roughly 80% of them seen just once. The rearrangement uses TRBV4-1 and TRBJ2-7, with TRBD1 matching 7 bases. The clonotype comes from a man aged 80 or over with active or convalescent COVID-19. The specimen was peripheral blood. This CDR3 is CASGDSYEQYF. The DNA for the CDR3 is TGCGCCAGCGGGGACAGCTACGAGCAGTACTTC.